A single sample gave rise to the 3 T cell receptor beta chains below, sequenced in a study of OX40 agonist ivuxolimab in advanced cancers. Produced via immunoSEQ multiplex PCR; TCRdb's table is partial and in-frame only. The data hold 100,000 or so clones, with approximately 86% observed a single time. Sequencing was performed on CD4+ or CD8+ T cells sorted from blood, taken in a trial of the OX40 agonist ivuxolimab. These receptors came from an adult with an advanced solid tumor such as melanoma, head and neck, liver or kidney cancer.

DNA for the CDR3: TGTGCCGGTTGGGGGATCTCTGGAAACACCATATATTTT. Protein product: CAGWGISGNTIYF. This rearrangement joins TRBV7-9 to TRBJ1-3, with TRBD1 as a possible D gene (5 bases). With 11 bases removed from V and 0 bases from J, the gap between germline ends came to 11 bases. Germline V gene lookup returns CDR1 SEHNR and CDR2 FQNEAQ (reference sequence). This CDR3 is 13 amino acids long.

The chain recombines TRBV7-3 with TRBJ2-2; D gene unclear. CDR3 size: 12 residues. Germline CDR1 is SGHTA and CDR2 is FQGTGA. V lost 5 bases to trimming and J lost 7 bases, with 8 bases between them. CDR3 sequence: CASSLMGGELFF. Written as DNA, the CDR3 is TGTGCCAGCAGCCTTATGGGCGGGGAGCTGTTTTTT.

V usage is TRBV20-1 and J usage is TRBJ2-1; D ambiguous. The CDR3 is 10 residues long. The V gene lost 6 bases and the J gene lost 7 bases, with 7 bases spanning the gap. The germline CDR1 and CDR2 sequences are DFQATT and SNEGSKA (reference sequence). CDR3: CSAKENEQFF. The CDR3 nucleotides read TGCAGTGCCAAAGAAAATGAGCAGTTCTTC.